A selection of T cell receptor beta chains follows, all from one sample in a study of beta chain features in type 1 diabetes. Assay: immunoSEQ multiplex PCR; the TCRdb copy retains only in-frame clones and omits some. The sample lists around 690,000 clones, roughly 12% occurring once. What was sequenced was naive CD4+ T cells from blood. Source of these receptors: a man aged 30-40 years with type 1 diabetes. The conserved cysteine and the conserved F or W are not part of the CDR3 here. Fields, in order: J gene, V gene, CDR3 protein.

>TRBJ2-7|TRBV2
ASSVQSYEQY
>TRBJ2-7|TRBV5-1
ASSLERPPIEQY
>TRBJ2-7|TRBV10-3
AIAPGTGDYEQY
>TRBJ1-1|TRBV5-8
ASRGGRNTEAF
>TRBJ2-5|TRBV7-6
ASSYNLPTGNRETQY
>TRBJ2-3|TRBV7-2
ASSSQLATDTQY
>TRBJ1-2|TRBV5-1
ASSPSGQAASYGYT
>TRBJ2-3|TRBV11-2
ASSFAADTQY
>TRBJ1-1|TRBV18
ASSPVRNTEAF
>TRBJ1-2|TRBV4-3
ASSQDWRRPANYGYT
>TRBJ1-2|TRBV2
ASSLTGPNYGYT
>TRBJ2-1|TRBV6-1
ATAWRNNEQF
>TRBJ1-2|TRBV18
ASSPGTDRHGYT
>TRBJ1-1|TRBV27
ASSLGRLSTEAF
>TRBJ2-1|TRBV7-2
ASSSGQGEEQF
>TRBJ2-7|TRBV30
AWSTRQGAYEQY
>TRBJ2-7|TRBV19
ASSSGNGYEQY
>TRBJ2-3|TRBV7-2
ASSLGSVPDTQY
>TRBJ1-4|TRBV5-1
ASSLAGQGATTNEKLF
>TRBJ2-5|TRBV29-1
SVDGGETQY
>TRBJ1-4|TRBV2
ASSEQGPNEKLF
>TRBJ1-2|TRBV4-3
ASSQERGRYGYT